The present T cell receptor (beta chain) was sequenced within a study of cytomegalovirus exposure and HLA in healthy donors. Study background: Unique TCR beta sequences numbering some 110 million came from 190 million or so T cells in an earlier analysis.

The CDR3 loop spans 18 amino acids. V was clipped by 6 bases and J by 0 bases; unmatched bases: 16. CDR1 and CDR2 (germline): SEHNR, FQNEAQ (reference sequence). The PCR had 60 Vbeta and 13 Jbeta primers. The assay was immunoSEQ multiplex PCR, and TCRdb's table has in-frame clones only and misses some. The table shows roughly 180,000 clones, with about 80% occurring only once. On this clone: What it binds is not known.

Study-wide points: Cytomegalovirus association was assigned to 150 to 200 TCR beta chains. Researchers reported in a later analysis that a missense DCLRE1C variant was tied to TCR beta V- and J-gene trimming.

Material: PBMCs. This TCR derives from a man aged 35 to 55 in good health and CMV-seronegative. The chain uses TRBV7-9 and TRBJ2-5; TRBD1 matches at 7 bases. The CDR3 DNA sequence: TGTGCCAGCAGAAAGGCCGGGTGGGGACAGAAGTACCAAGAGACCCAGTACTTC. This encodes CASRKAGWGQKYQETQYF.